This T cell receptor (beta chain) was captured in a study of blood T cell repertoires in COVID-19. Study at large: The United States, Italy and Spain provided the acute and convalescent COVID-19 samples.

The trim removed 3 bases at V and 4 bases at J, leaving 12 bases unmatched. Germline assignment: CDR1 SGHNT and CDR2 YYREEE (reference sequence). This CDR3 region has 17 residues. The authors' processing: The authors estimated nucleated cell counts from reference gene primer amplification. The protocol was immunoSEQ multiplex PCR, while the TCRdb copy is restricted to in-frame clones and leaves out a portion. The DNA gave D and trimming, while V, J and clone size come from that table. The sample shows about 21,000 clones, about 90% of them seen only once. The sequencing sample was made of peripheral blood. The receptor was isolated from a human donor with active COVID-19. The donor label of this sample is uncertain. The rearrangement joins TRBV5-4 to TRBJ1-2; the match to TRBD1 covers 10 bases. CDR3 coding DNA: TGTGCCAGCAGCTGGAGCGACAGGGGGCCCCAGGGCTATGGCTACACCTTC. This translates into CASSWSDRGPQGYGYTF.